A single TCR beta chain is shown here with its context. Its antigen is unidentified. The entry originates in a study of shared clonotypes between healthy human individuals. Study background: Three plates each covered CD4 naive and memory; CD8 naive two, CD8 memory one.

General observations from the study: What naive subsets generally showed was a larger estimated richness than memory subsets showed. Shared clonotypes across all four donors exceeded non-shared ones in generation probability.

The V gene lost 2 bases and the J gene lost 2 bases, with 12 bases spanning the gap. This CDR3 has 15 residues. Germline V CDR1 and CDR2: SGHRS, YFSETQ. The protocol was immunoSEQ multiplex PCR, while the TCRdb copy is restricted to in-frame clones and leaves out a portion. This sample has 2.3 million or so clones, with over 85% found just once. This TCR was recovered from a man aged 18 to 30 in good health. Some clones in this sample may be carry-over from other donors' samples. The rearrangement uses TRBV5-1 and TRBJ2-3, with D perhaps TRBD2 (5 bases). Source material: naive CD4+ T cells from PBMCs. Specified subset: CD45RA+ positively selected. DNA for the CDR3: TGCGCCAGCAGCTTAATAATCCGGGACACAGATACGCAGTATTTT. Protein: CASSLIIRDTDTQYF.